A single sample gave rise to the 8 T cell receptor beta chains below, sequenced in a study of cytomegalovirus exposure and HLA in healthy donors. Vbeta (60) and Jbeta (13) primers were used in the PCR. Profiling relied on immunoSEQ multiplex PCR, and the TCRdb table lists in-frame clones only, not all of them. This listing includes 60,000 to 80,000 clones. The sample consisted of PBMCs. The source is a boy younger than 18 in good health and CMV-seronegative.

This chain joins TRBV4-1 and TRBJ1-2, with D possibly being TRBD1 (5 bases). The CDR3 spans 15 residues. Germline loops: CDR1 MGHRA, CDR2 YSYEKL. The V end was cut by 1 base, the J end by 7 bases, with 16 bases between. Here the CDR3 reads CASSQVGAAAGGYTF. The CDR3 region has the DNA TGCGCCAGCAGCCAAGTTGGGGCGGCAGCGGGTGGCTACACCTTC.

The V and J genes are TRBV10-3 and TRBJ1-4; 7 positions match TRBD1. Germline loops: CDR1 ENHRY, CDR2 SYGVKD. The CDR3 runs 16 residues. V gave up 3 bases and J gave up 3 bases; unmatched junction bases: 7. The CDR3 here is CAISENPGTANEKLFF. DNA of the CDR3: TGTGCCATCAGTGAAAATCCCGGGACAGCTAATGAAAAACTGTTTTTT.

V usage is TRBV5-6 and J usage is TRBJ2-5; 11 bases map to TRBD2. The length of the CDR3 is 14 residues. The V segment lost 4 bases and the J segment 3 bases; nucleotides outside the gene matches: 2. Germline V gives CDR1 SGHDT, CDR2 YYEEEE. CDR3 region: CASSRGLAEETQYF. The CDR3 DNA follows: TGTGCCAGCAGCCGGGGACTAGCGGAAGAGACCCAGTACTTC.

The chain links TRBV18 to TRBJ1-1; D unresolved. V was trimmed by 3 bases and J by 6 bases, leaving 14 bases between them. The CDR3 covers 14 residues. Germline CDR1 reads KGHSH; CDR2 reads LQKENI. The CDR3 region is CASSPTTLEAEAFF. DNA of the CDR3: TGTGCCAGCTCACCTACAACCTTGGAGGCTGAAGCTTTCTTT.

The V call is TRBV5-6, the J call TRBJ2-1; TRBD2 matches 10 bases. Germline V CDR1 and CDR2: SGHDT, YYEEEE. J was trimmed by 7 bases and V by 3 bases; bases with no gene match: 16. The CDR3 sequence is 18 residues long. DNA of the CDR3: TGTGCCAGCAGCTCGCTAACTAGCGGGAAAGCCGGGATGAATGAGCAGTTCTTC. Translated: CASSSLTSGKAGMNEQFF.

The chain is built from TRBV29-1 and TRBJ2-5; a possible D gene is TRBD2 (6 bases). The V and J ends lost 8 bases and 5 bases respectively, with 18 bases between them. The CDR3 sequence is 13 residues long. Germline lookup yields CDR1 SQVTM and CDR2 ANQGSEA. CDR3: CSCSGSGRETQYF. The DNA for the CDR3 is TGCAGCTGTTCGGGATCAGGGAGGGAGACCCAGTACTTC.

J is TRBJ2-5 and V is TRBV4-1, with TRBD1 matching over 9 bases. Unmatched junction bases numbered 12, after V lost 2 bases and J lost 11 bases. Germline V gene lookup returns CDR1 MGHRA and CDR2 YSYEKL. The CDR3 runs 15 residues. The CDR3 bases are TGCGCCAGCAGCCAACCAATACAGGGGGCGGGGGAGCAGTACTTC. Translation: CASSQPIQGAGEQYF.

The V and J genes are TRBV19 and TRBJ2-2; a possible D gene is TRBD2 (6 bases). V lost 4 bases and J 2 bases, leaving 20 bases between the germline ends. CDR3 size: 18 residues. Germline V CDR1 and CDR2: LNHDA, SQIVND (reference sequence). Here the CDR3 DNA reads TGTGCCAGTAGTACATACCCGGGGGTTTCCAGCAACACCGGGGAGCTGTTTTTT. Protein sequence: CASSTYPGVSSNTGELFF.